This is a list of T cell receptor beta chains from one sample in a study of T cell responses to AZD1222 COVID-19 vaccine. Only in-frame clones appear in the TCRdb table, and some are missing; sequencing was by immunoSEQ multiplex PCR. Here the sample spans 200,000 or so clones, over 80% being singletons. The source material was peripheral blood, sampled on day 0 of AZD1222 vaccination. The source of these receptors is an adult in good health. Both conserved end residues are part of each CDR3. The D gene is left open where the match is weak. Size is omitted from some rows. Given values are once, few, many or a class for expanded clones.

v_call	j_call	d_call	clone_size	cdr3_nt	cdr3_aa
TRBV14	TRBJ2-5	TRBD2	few	TGTGCCAGCAGCCAAGATCCCGGACTAGTTTTCCCAGAGACCCAGTACTTC	CASSQDPGLVFPETQYF
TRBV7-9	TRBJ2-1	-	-	TGTGCCAGCAGCTCGTCTGTCGTCGCGGGGACCTACAATGAGCAGTTCTTC	CASSSSVVAGTYNEQFF
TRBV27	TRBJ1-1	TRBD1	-	TGTGCCAGCAGTCAGGGGGGGACAGAAGCTTTCTTT	CASSQGGTEAFF
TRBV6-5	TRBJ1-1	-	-	TGTGCCAGCATAGACATGAACACTGAAGCTTTCTTT	CASIDMNTEAFF
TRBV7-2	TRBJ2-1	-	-	TGTGCCAGCAGCTTACGACAGGCCTACTACAATGAGCAGTTCTTC	CASSLRQAYYNEQFF
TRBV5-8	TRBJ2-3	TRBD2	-	TGTGCCAGCAGCCCGGGACTAGCGGGTCGGGCAGATACGCAGTATTTT	CASSPGLAGRADTQYF
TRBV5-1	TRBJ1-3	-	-	TGCGCCAGCAGCTTGGACCCTCCGGGCTCTGGAAACACCATATATTTT	CASSLDPPGSGNTIYF
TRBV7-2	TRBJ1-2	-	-	TGTGCCAGCAGCCCTAGCTCCCCCACCAGCGGCTACACCTTC	CASSPSSPTSGYTF
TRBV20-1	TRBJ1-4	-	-	TGCAGTGCTAGTGACAGCTTTCAGGAAAAACTGTTTTTT	CSASDSFQEKLFF
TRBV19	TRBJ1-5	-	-	TGTGCCAGTAGTATTGGCAGGAGCAATCAGCCCCAGCATTTT	CASSIGRSNQPQHF
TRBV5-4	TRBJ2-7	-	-	TGTGCCAGCAGCGGGGACTCTACCTACGAGCAGTACTTC	CASSGDSTYEQYF
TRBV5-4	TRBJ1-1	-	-	TGTGCCAGCAGCTTGGGGACAAGCAGCCTTTACACTGAAGCTTTCTTT	CASSLGTSSLYTEAFF
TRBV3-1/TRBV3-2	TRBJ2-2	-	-	TGTGCCAGCAGCCAAGAGGGTCGAGGGAGACCCGGGGAGCTGTTTTTT	CASSQEGRGRPGELFF
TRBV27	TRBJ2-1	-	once	TGTGCCAGCAGTTTAGGGCCAGGGGGGGTTGAGCAGTTCTTC	CASSLGPGGVEQFF
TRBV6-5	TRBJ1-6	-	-	TGTGCCAGCAGAGTCGGCTCAAATTCACCCCTCCACTTT	CASRVGSNSPLHF
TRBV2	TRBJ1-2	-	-	TGTGCCAGCAGCGCCTACTCCGAGACTAACTATGGCTACACCTTC	CASSAYSETNYGYTF
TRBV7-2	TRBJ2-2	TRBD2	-	TGTGCCAGCAGCATCGGACTAGCGGGAGGAACCGGGGAGCTGTTTTTT	CASSIGLAGGTGELFF
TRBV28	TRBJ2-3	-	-	TGTGCCAGCCTAGGACAACCCACAGATACGCAGTATTTT	CASLGQPTDTQYF
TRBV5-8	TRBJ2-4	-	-	TGTGCCAGCAGCAGGGCAACTATGATGGACATTCAGTACTTC	CASSRATMMDIQYF
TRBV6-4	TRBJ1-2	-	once	TGTGCCAGCAGTGACTGGGCGGGGAGCGAGGGCTACACCTTC	CASSDWAGSEGYTF
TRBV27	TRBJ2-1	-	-	TGTGCCAGCAGTTTTCTATCGGGGGTGAATGAGCAGTTCTTC	CASSFLSGVNEQFF
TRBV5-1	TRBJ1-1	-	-	TGCGCCAGCAGCCTGGCGGGGCCACCCGAAGCTTTCTTT	CASSLAGPPEAFF
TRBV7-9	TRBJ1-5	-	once	TGTGCCAGCAGCTTAGATTTCGGGAGCAATCAGCCCCAGCATTTT	CASSLDFGSNQPQHF
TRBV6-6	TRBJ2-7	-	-	TGTGCCAGCAGCCCACTAGGGTCCTACGAGCAGTACTTC	CASSPLGSYEQYF
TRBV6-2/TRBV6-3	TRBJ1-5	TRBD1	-	TGTGCCAGCAGTCCCCGGACAGGAGGCAATCAGCCCCAGCATTTT	CASSPRTGGNQPQHF
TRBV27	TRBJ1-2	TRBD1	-	TGTGCCAGCAGGAGTATACAGGGGAACTATGGCTACACCTTC	CASRSIQGNYGYTF
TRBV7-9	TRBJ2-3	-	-	TGTGCCAGCAGCTTGGACCTTGATACGCAGTATTTT	CASSLDLDTQYF
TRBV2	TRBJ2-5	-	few	TGTGCCAACTCCCGCGATAATAAAGAGACCCAGTACTTC	CANSRDNKETQYF
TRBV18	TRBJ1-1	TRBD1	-	TGTGCCAGCTCACCCGACGTTTTGACAGGGGCCCCGAACACTGAAGCTTTCTTT	CASSPDVLTGAPNTEAFF
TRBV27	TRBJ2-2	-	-	TGTGCCAGCACCCTCGGGGTCACCGGGGAGCTGTTTTTT	CASTLGVTGELFF
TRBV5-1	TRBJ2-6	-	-	TGCGCCAGCAGCTTGGCCGGGTTTGTATTTGGGGCCAACGTCCTGACTTTC	CASSLAGFVFGANVLTF
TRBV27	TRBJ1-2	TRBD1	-	TGTGCCAGCAAATCAGGGGGCTATGGCTACACCTTC	CASKSGGYGYTF
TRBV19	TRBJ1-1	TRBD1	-	TGTGCCAGCACGGACAGGGGAATGAACACTGAAGCTTTCTTT	CASTDRGMNTEAFF
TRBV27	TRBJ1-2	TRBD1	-	TGTGCCAGCAGTTTGGGACAGGGGGTGGGATATGGCTACACCTTC	CASSLGQGVGYGYTF
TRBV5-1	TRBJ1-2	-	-	TGCGCCAGCAGCTTGGCCGTGGGCTCATATGGCTACACCTTC	CASSLAVGSYGYTF
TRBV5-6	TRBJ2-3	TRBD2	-	TGTGCCAGCAGCTTGAATTTAGCGGGGGGGTTGATAGATACGCAGTATTTT	CASSLNLAGGLIDTQYF
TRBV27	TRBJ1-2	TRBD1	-	TGTGCCAGCAGTTTCGGCCCACAGGGGTTAGATGGCTACACCTTC	CASSFGPQGLDGYTF
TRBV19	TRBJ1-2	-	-	TGTGCCAGTAGCCTGGCTGGACAGTTCTATGGCTACACCTTC	CASSLAGQFYGYTF
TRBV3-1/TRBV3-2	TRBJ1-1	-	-	TGTGCCAGCAGCCAAGGATTTAACAGAGAAGCTTTCTTT	CASSQGFNREAFF
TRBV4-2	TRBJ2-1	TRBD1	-	TGTGCCAGCAGCCAAGATTTGTCGACAGGGGGTTCCTACAATGAGCAGTTCTTC	CASSQDLSTGGSYNEQFF
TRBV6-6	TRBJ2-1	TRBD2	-	TGTGCCAGCAGTTCTGGGACTAGCGGCAATGAGCAGTTCTTC	CASSSGTSGNEQFF
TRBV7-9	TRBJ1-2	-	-	TGTGCCAGCAGCTCACCAGGGGAAGTCACCTATGGCTACACCTTC	CASSSPGEVTYGYTF